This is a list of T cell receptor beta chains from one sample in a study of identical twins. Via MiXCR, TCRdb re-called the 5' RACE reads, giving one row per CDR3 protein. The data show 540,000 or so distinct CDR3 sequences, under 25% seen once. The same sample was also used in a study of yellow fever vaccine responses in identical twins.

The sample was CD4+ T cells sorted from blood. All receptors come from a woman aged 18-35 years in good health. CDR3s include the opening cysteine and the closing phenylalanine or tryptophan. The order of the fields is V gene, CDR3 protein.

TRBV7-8,CASSPNLDRLIF
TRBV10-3,CAISESGFGEPQHF
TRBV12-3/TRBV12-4,CASSLGGRDEAFF
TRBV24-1,CATSDPPGTGVLDTQYF
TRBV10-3,CAISESGTTAYEQYF
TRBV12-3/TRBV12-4,CASSWTGAKNIQYF
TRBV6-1,CASSELSGNTEAFF
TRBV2,CASSELAGEADTQYF
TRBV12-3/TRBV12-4,CASSLGQESSYEQYF
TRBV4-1,CASSQDRSSYNSPLHF
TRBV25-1,CASSLRGPTYEQYF
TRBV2,CASSGQRGSAKNIQYF
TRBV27,CASRPGLAGVNEQFF
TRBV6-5,CASSYPGTGRETQYF
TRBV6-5,CASSYPITLGGEQFF
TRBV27,CASSLSSIQGIQETQYF
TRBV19,CARQAQGVDQRAQYF
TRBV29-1,CSASGLAGLVDTQYF
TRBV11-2,CASSLERGLAGESGTDTQYF
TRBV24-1,CATSDPIGGQGTYNEQFF
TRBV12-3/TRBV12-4,CASSLPSSYEQYF
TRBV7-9,CASSTGSLGSTDTQYF
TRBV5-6,CASSLVTGDGYTF
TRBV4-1,CASSRPGTGGTEAFF
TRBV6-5,CASSSIPGTANEKLFF
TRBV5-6,CASSLEMVSTDTQYF
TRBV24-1,CATSGSAPGDTEAFF